This T cell receptor beta chain emerged from a study of vaccination and CD4 T cells after COVID-19. The Oncomine TCR Beta short-read assay was applied to DNA of cultured CD4+ T cells. TCRdb ran MiXCR on the PCR reads and lists one entry per CDR3 protein. The data show more than 8,000 distinct CDR3 sequences, roughly 24% seen once. This sample's treatment: roughly 10-day PBMC culture with coronavirus spike peptide pools or control peptides (ViraFEST assay). Of note for this clonotype: Its antigen is currently unknown.

The sample was CD4+ T cells from blood, cultured in vitro, taken after SARS-CoV-2 vaccination. The source of this sequence is a human donor who had recovered from COVID-19.

CDR3 region: CASSYGATQYF. In nucleotides, the CDR3 is TGTGCCAGCAGCTATGGCGCGACCCAGTACTTC. This chain joins TRBV9 and TRBJ2-5; no clear D gene. The germline CDR1 and CDR2 sequences are SGDLS and YYNGEE. The length of the CDR3 is 11 residues. Trimming cost V 4 bases and J 7 bases, with 8 bases left between them.